The clone carrying this T cell receptor (beta chain) appeared many times. What it binds is unknown. The data stem from a study of response to subunit inactivated influenza vaccine. Study conclusions and caveats: With each seasonal influenza vaccination, the authors suggested, few new T cells are recruited.

TCRdb redid the calling of the RT-PCR reads with MiXCR, one entry per CDR3 protein. The data hold about 240,000 distinct CDR3 sequences, with 9% to 15% observed a single time. V dropped 6 bases and J dropped 3 bases, with 15 bases sitting between them. The V gene's germline CDR1 is DFQATT and CDR2 SNEGSKA (reference sequence). This CDR3 region has 15 residues. This sample comprised non-naive T cells sorted from PBMCs, obtained 14 days before vaccination. The origin of this receptor is a man between 45 and 60 years old who received an inactivated influenza vaccine. The chain couples TRBV20-1 to TRBJ1-6; D might be TRBD1 (5 bases). As DNA, the CDR3 is TGCAGTGCCCTGCCCGGGACGATCTATAATTCACCCCTCCACTTT. It yields the protein CSALPGTIYNSPLHF.